A selection of T cell receptor beta chains follows, all from one sample in a study of shared clonotypes between healthy human individuals. The table came from immunoSEQ multiplex PCR; TCRdb's copy has only in-frame clones and leaves some out. The table has a few hundred thousand clones, 73% seen once; the top ten hold more than 9%. The material sequenced was memory CD4+ T cells sorted from blood. These receptors all come from a man aged 25-40 years in good health. The CDR3 runs from the conserved cysteine through the conserved F or W. A D gene is named only where the DNA matches it firmly. Clone size, where shown, is once, few, many, or a class for clones that have expanded.

d_gene	j_gene	v_gene	abundance	CDR3aa	CDR3nt
TRBD1	TRBJ2-7	TRBV11-2	NA	CASRQIRGLSYEQYF	TGTGCCAGCAGGCAAATCAGGGGGCTTTCGTACGAGCAGTACTTC
TRBD2	TRBJ2-1	TRBV19	NA	CASRLAGGPGNEQFF	TGTGCCAGTCGACTAGCGGGAGGGCCGGGGAATGAGCAGTTCTTC
NA	TRBJ2-7	TRBV14	NA	CASSQGISYEQYF	TGTGCCAGCAGCCAAGGGATCTCCTACGAGCAGTACTTC
TRBD1	TRBJ1-1	TRBV19	many	CASKRQGAAEAFF	TGTGCCAGTAAAAGACAGGGGGCGGCTGAAGCTTTCTTT
NA	TRBJ2-7	TRBV7-8	NA	CASSLAWETQQYF	TGTGCCAGCAGCTTAGCGTGGGAGACCCAGCAGTACTTC
NA	TRBJ2-3	TRBV7-2	NA	CASHTLDTDTQYF	TGTGCCAGCCATACACTAGATACAGATACGCAGTATTTT
NA	TRBJ1-4	TRBV7-8	NA	CASSLGITGSEKLFF	TGTGCCAGCAGCTTGGGCATAACCGGGAGTGAAAAACTGTTTTTT
TRBD1	TRBJ2-1	TRBV29-1	NA	CSVLQGIEQFF	TGCAGCGTTTTACAGGGGATTGAGCAGTTCTTC
NA	TRBJ2-7	TRBV28	NA	CASSWDPREQYF	TGTGCCAGCAGTTGGGACCCTAGGGAGCAGTACTTC
NA	TRBJ1-2	TRBV7-2	many	CASSPMSGGPYGYTF	TGTGCCAGCAGCCCCATGAGTGGGGGCCCCTATGGCTACACCTTC
NA	TRBJ2-1	TRBV15	NA	CATSLWDLYEQFF	TGTGCCACCAGTCTTTGGGATTTATATGAGCAGTTCTTC
TRBD2	TRBJ2-1	TRBV28	NA	CASSTGGYEQFF	TGTGCCAGCAGTACGGGAGGCTATGAGCAGTTCTTC
TRBD1	TRBJ2-1	TRBV7-9	NA	CASSLDARGRTNEQFF	TGTGCCAGCAGCTTAGATGCCAGGGGGCGTACCAATGAGCAGTTCTTC
NA	TRBJ2-1	TRBV7-2	NA	CASSFQGRYNEQFF	TGTGCCAGCAGCTTTCAGGGGAGATACAATGAGCAGTTCTTC
NA	TRBJ1-6	TRBV4-2	NA	CASSQDGGRTYNSPLHF	TGTGCCAGCAGCCAAGATGGCGGGAGGACCTATAATTCACCCCTCCACTTT
NA	TRBJ2-3	TRBV7-9	NA	CASSFDSKDTQYF	TGTGCCAGCAGCTTCGACAGCAAAGATACGCAGTATTTT
TRBD2	TRBJ2-7	TRBV5-1	few	CASSPGLAGPYEQYF	TGCGCCAGCAGCCCCGGACTAGCGGGCCCCTACGAGCAGTACTTC
TRBD2	TRBJ2-7	TRBV7-2	many	CASSLIAGVRYF	TGTGCCAGCAGCTTAATAGCGGGAGTCCGTTACTTC
NA	TRBJ2-4	TRBV19	NA	CASSPGRVNIQYF	TGTGCCAGTAGTCCCGGACGGGTAAACATTCAGTACTTC
TRBD1	TRBJ1-4	TRBV9	few	CASSVGTGGKEKLFF	TGTGCCAGCAGCGTAGGGACAGGGGGCAAAGAAAAACTGTTTTTT
TRBD1	TRBJ1-2	TRBV5-4	NA	CASSPFGDQDRENAF	TGTGCCAGCAGCCCCTTTGGGGACCAAGACAGGGAAAACGCCTTC
NA	TRBJ1-2	TRBV29-1	few	CSVEVGPESYGYTF	TGCAGCGTTGAAGTGGGACCTGAGAGCTATGGCTACACCTTC
NA	TRBJ1-3	TRBV15	once	CATSRQLSGNTIYF	TGTGCCACCAGCAGACAGCTCTCTGGAAACACCATATATTTT
NA	TRBJ1-5	TRBV27	many	CASSLGGISNQPQHF	TGTGCCAGCAGTTTGGGGGGGATTAGCAATCAGCCCCAGCATTTT
NA	TRBJ2-1	TRBV9	NA	CASSPGPHNEQFF	TGTGCCAGCAGCCCAGGTCCCCACAATGAGCAGTTCTTC
TRBD1	TRBJ2-1	TRBV7-9	NA	CASSSRRGQGQFF	TGTGCCAGCAGCTCCCGACGCGGACAGGGGCAGTTCTTC
NA	TRBJ1-1	TRBV2	few	CASTLGQQAFF	TGTGCCAGCACCCTAGGGCAGCAAGCTTTCTTT
NA	TRBJ2-3	TRBV29-1	NA	CSVAGGSTDTQYF	TGCAGCGTGGCAGGGGGGAGCACAGATACGCAGTATTTT
NA	TRBJ2-1	TRBV19	NA	CASSIGGTVDEQFF	TGTGCCAGTAGTATAGGCGGGACTGTAGATGAGCAGTTCTTC
TRBD2	TRBJ2-2	TRBV7-8	NA	CASSRGRETGELFF	TGTGCCAGCAGCCGAGGGCGGGAGACCGGGGAGCTGTTTTTT
TRBD1	TRBJ1-3	TRBV9	NA	CASSARQGDPGNTIYF	TGTGCCAGCAGCGCAAGACAGGGAGATCCTGGAAACACCATATATTTT
NA	TRBJ2-5	TRBV7-7	NA	CASSLGHPPQETQYF	TGTGCCAGCAGCTTAGGACACCCGCCTCAAGAGACCCAGTACTTC
TRBD2	TRBJ2-1	TRBV5-1	once	CASSTRTGASGRAGGNEQFF	TGCGCCAGCAGCACCCGGACAGGAGCTAGCGGGAGGGCTGGGGGCAATGAGCAGTTCTTC